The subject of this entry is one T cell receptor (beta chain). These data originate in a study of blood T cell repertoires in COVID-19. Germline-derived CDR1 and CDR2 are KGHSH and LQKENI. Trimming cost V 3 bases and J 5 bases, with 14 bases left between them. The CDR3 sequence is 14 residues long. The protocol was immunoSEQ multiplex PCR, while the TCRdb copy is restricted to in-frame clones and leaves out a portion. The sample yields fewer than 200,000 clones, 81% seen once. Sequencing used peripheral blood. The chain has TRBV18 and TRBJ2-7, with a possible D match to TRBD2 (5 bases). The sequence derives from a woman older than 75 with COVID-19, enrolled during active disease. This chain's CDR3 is CASSPGQARDEQYF. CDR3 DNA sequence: TGTGCCAGCTCACCGGGTCAAGCGAGGGACGAGCAGTACTTC.